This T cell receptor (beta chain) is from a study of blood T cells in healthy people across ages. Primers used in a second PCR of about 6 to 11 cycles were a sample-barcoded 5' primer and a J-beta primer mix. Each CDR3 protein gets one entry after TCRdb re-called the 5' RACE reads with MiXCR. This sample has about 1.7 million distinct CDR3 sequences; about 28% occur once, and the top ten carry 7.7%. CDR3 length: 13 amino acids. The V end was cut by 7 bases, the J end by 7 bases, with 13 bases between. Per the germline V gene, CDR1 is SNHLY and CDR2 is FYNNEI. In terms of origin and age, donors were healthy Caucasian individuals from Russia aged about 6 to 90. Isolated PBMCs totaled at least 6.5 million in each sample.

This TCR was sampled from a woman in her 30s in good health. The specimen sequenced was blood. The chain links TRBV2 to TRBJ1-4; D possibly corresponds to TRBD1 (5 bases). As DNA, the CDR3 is TGTGCCAGCAAAGGGGTAATGGGTGAAAAACTGTTTTTT. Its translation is CASKGVMGEKLFF.